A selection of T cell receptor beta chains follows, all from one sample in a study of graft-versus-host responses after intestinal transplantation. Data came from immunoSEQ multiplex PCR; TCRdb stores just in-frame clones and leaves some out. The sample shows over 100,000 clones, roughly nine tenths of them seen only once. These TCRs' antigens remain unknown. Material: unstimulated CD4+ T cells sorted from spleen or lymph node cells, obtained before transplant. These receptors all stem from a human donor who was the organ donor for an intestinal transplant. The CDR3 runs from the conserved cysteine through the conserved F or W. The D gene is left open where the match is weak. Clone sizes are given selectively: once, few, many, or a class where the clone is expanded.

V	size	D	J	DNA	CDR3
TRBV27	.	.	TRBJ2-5	TGTGCCAGCAGTTTGGGGGCCCTACAAGAGACCCAGTACTTC	CASSLGALQETQYF
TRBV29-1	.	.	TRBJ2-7	TGCAGCGTCAAAGGGGCAGGGGACAACGAGCAGTACTTC	CSVKGAGDNEQYF
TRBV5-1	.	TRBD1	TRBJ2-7	TGCGCCAGCAGCATCCGGGACAGCTCCTACGAGCAGTACTTC	CASSIRDSSYEQYF
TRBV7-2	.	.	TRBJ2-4	TGTGCCAGCAGCTTACTGAGGCGCATTCAGTACTTC	CASSLLRRIQYF
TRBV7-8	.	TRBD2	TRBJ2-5	TGTGCCAGCAGCCCTAGAGGACTAGCGGGAGAGACCCAGTACTTC	CASSPRGLAGETQYF
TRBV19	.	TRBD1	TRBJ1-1	TGTGCCAGTACCCCCAGAGGGGGCGTAAAAAGCACTGAAGCTTTCTTT	CASTPRGGVKSTEAFF
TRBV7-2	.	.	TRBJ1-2	TGTGCCAGCAGCCACCTTCAACAGGGATGGGGCGGCTACACCTTC	CASSHLQQGWGGYTF
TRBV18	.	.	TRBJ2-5	TGTGCCAGCTCATCAGAAGAGACCCAGTACTTC	CASSSEETQYF
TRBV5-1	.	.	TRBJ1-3	TGCGCCAGCAGCTTGGAATTACAGGCCTCTGGAAACACCATATATTTT	CASSLELQASGNTIYF
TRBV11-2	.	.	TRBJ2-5	TGTGCCAGCAGCTCCAGTCGACAAGAGACCCAGTACTTC	CASSSSRQETQYF
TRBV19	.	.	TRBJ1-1	TGTGCCAGTAGGCGACAGGAGGGCACTGAAGCTTTCTTT	CASRRQEGTEAFF
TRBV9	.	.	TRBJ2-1	TGTGCCAGCAGCGTAGCAGGGCCAGGCTCCTACAATGAGCAGTTCTTC	CASSVAGPGSYNEQFF
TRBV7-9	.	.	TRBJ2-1	TGTGCCAGCAGCTTAGTGGGGGTGGTGCAGTTCTTC	CASSLVGVVQFF
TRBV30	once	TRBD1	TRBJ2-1	TGTGCCTGGAGCCCGAACAGGGGCAATGAGCAGTTCTTC	CAWSPNRGNEQFF
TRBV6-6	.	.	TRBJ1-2	TGTGCCAGCAGTTACTCACGTAATGGCTACACCTTC	CASSYSRNGYTF
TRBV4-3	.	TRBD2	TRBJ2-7	TGCGCCAGCAGTCACGGACTAGCGGCAGATGGGACCTACGAGCAGTACTTC	CASSHGLAADGTYEQYF
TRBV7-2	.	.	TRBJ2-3	TGTGCCAGCAGCTTAGGGGGGCTGTTGGGGGATACGCAGTATTTT	CASSLGGLLGDTQYF
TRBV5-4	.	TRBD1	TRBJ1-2	TGTGCCAGCAGCTTGGAAAGCGACAGGGACTATGGCTACACCTTC	CASSLESDRDYGYTF
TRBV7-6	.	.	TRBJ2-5	TGTGCCAGCAGCTTGGATACGGGAGTACAAAAGACCCAGTACTTC	CASSLDTGVQKTQYF
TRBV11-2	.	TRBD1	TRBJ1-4	TGTGCCAGCAGCTTAAGGGGGCTTGAAAAACTGTTTTTT	CASSLRGLEKLFF
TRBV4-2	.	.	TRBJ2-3	TGTGCCAGCAGCCAAGATTTTGGCAGGTACGAGACAGATACGCAGTATTTT	CASSQDFGRYETDTQYF
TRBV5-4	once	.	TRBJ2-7	TGTGCCAGCAGCTTGGATAGCGTCTTTATGGGAACCTACGAGCAGTACTTC	CASSLDSVFMGTYEQYF
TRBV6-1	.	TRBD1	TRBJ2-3	TGTGCCAGCAGGGAGAGACAGGGGCTGGGAGATACGCAGTATTTT	CASRERQGLGDTQYF